This T cell receptor beta chain was retrieved from a study of T-cell reconstitution after alpha-beta-depleted transplantation in children. Study outcomes and limitations: Hyperexpanded clones declined; after one year, newly produced T cells mostly supplied diversity. Certain patients had high TCRbeta diversity at day 60, and it came from recipient T cells and thymic progenitors that survived. Several hundred rapidly expanded clones from non-depleted graft cells reportedly supplied alpha-beta T cells about two months post-transplant.

Preparation of the TCRbeta library was carried out with unique molecular identifiers. TCRdb re-called the PCR reads with MiXCR, one entry per CDR3 protein. The profile shows 610,000 or so distinct CDR3 sequences, about a quarter of them singletons. This clonotype was observed a handful of times. Its cognate antigen is unknown. V trimming: 2 bases; J trimming: 3 bases; junction bases outside the gene matches: 5. The CDR3 is 15 residues long. Germline CDR1 is SGHTA and CDR2 is FQGTGA. The input for sequencing was PBMCs, taken before TCRalphabeta/CD19-depleted stem cell transplant. The TCR was taken from a boy in the first two years of life with Wiskott-Aldrich syndrome, due to receive a stem cell transplant. The gene calls are TRBV7-3 and TRBJ2-7; the match to TRBD1 covers 9 bases. The CDR3 protein is CASSLSGQGSYEQYF. The CDR3 DNA sequence: TGTGCCAGCAGCTTATCGGGACAGGGTAGCTACGAGCAGTACTTC.